These 28 T cell receptor beta chains were sequenced from one sample in a study of regulatory T cells in long-lasting Graves disease. Libraries of TCR beta came from iRepertoire HTBI primers plus Arm-PCR of CDR3 regions. MiXCR, applied by TCRdb to the multiplex PCR reads, yields one record per CDR3 protein. Seen here are more than 350,000 distinct CDR3 sequences, about 21% observed once, and the top ten hold 13% to 15%. As for time point: persistent/refractory GD, antithyroid drugs over 5 years with positive TRAb. PBMC-derived RNA was used for the TCR library. The sample was peripheral blood mononuclear cells (PBMCs), taken when the disease was refractory, from a patient treated with antithyroid drugs. The receptors come from a female donor with Graves disease.

V and J are TRBV18 and TRBJ2-7, with D uncertain. The V and J ends lost 5 bases and 2 bases respectively, with 10 bases between them. The CDR3 covers 13 residues. The germline V gene encodes CDR1 KGHSH and CDR2 LQKENI. This CDR3 reads CASSYNSPYEQYF. The CDR3 DNA reads TGTGCCAGCTCATATAACAGCCCCTACGAGCAGTACTTC.

Many counts were recorded for this clonotype. The CDR3 sequence: CASRLGTGTEAFF. The DNA of the CDR3 is TGTGCCAGCAGACTGGGGACAGGGACTGAAGCTTTCTTT. This chain links TRBV27 with TRBJ1-1, with 9 bases fitting TRBD1. Trimming took 6 bases from V and 5 from J; bases not matched to a gene: 4. This CDR3 has 13 amino acids. Germline CDR1 and CDR2: MNHEY and SMNVEV (reference sequence).

Remarks on this clonotype: This could be a read error, since a much larger clone is one nucleotide away. This chain connects TRBV28 to TRBJ2-7; 11 nucleotides agree with TRBD1. This CDR3 has 13 amino acids. J lost 6 bases, V lost 4 bases, and 2 bases had no gene match. Germline CDR1 and CDR2: MDHEN and SYDVKM. The CDR3: CASSSGTGGEQYF. For the CDR3, the DNA is TGTGCCAGCAGTTCCGGGACAGGGGGCGAGCAGTACTTC.

This clonotype showed up many times. The chain has TRBV2 and TRBJ1-5; 10 positions match TRBD1. Germline-derived CDR1 and CDR2 are SNHLY and FYNNEI. The CDR3 length is 15 residues. V was pared by 6 bases and J by 7 bases, with 9 bases of the junction left unmatched. The DNA of the CDR3 is TGTGCCAGCAGGGGGGGTTCGACAGGGGGCCAGCCCCAGCATTTT. Encoded protein: CASRGGSTGGQPQHF.

The chain employs TRBV19 and TRBJ1-3; no clear D. The length of the CDR3 is 12 residues. Germline CDR1 is LNHDA and CDR2 is SQIVND (reference sequence). Trimming stripped 10 bases from V and 0 bases from J, with 7 bases between. The CDR3 DNA reads as TGTGCCACCTCAATCTCTGGAAACACCATATATTTT. This translates into CATSISGNTIYF.

This clonotype was counted a few times. The chain combines TRBV28 with TRBJ2-3; weak D call: TRBD2 (6 bases). Germline lookup yields CDR1 MDHEN and CDR2 SYDVKM. The CDR3 loop spans 16 amino acids. Deletions cut 4 bases from V and 2 bases from J, with 16 bases between. CDR3 DNA sequence: TGTGCCAGCAGTTGGAGGTTTGCGGGAAACACAGATACGCAGTATTTT. It translates to CASSWRFAGNTDTQYF.

This clonotype was counted ten times or more. This chain joins TRBV12-3 or TRBV12-4 and TRBJ2-5; D remains ambiguous. The CDR3 is 15 amino acids. V lost 3 bases to trimming and J lost 2 bases, with 13 bases between them. The CDR3 bases are TGTGCCAGCAGTTTTATTTCTCGCGGACAAGAGACCCAGTACTTC. Its protein is CASSFISRGQETQYF.

The genes are TRBV18 and TRBJ2-7; 7 nucleotides line up with TRBD1. The CDR3 consists of 15 residues. V lost 1 base, J lost 2 bases, and 5 bases stayed unmatched. Germline values: CDR1 KGHSH, CDR2 LQKENI. CDR3 residues: CASSPQAGTAYEQYF. The CDR3 coding sequence is TGTGCCAGCTCACCACAAGCCGGGACAGCCTACGAGCAGTACTTC. Supplemented by reference TRBV18 and TRBJ2-7, the full variable domain reads NAGVMQNPRHLVRRRGQEARLRCSPMKGHSHVYWYRQLPEEGLKFMVYLQKENIIDESGMPKERFSAEFPKEGPSILRIQQVVRGDSAAYFCASSPQAGTAYEQYFGPGTRLTVT.

The J gene is TRBJ2-7, the V gene TRBV5-5; 7 nucleotides align to TRBD1. V was clipped by 0 bases and J by 2 bases; unmatched bases: 5. The CDR3 loop spans 15 amino acids. Germline values: CDR1 SGHKS, CDR2 YYEKEE (reference sequence). CDR3 nucleotide sequence: TGTGCCAGCAGCTTGGTGCCAGGGGGTACCTACGAGCAGTACTTC. This encodes CASSLVPGGTYEQYF.

This clonotype came up a few times. The gene calls are TRBV6-1 and TRBJ2-2, with D unclear. Germline V gives CDR1 MNHNS, CDR2 SASEGT. The CDR3 contains 15 residues. V was pared by 3 bases and J by 1 base, with 9 bases between. The CDR3 sequence is CASSESPGNTGELFF. CDR3 coding DNA: TGTGCCAGCAGTGAGTCGCCTGGGAACACCGGGGAGCTGTTTTTT.

The chain has TRBV13 and TRBJ1-4, with D unclear. This CDR3 is built from 15 residues. Germline V lookup: CDR1 PRHDT, CDR2 FYEKMQ (reference sequence). The V end was cut by 5 bases, the J end by 8 bases, with 18 bases between. The CDR3 DNA reads as TGTGCCAGCAGCCCCTCCTCCAGTCGAGTCGAAAAACTGTTTTTT. Translated, it gives CASSPSSSRVEKLFF.

This clonotype showed up many times. The chain combines TRBV28 with TRBJ1-1; D not certain. The CDR3 runs 14 residues. The germline CDR1 and CDR2 sequences are MDHEN and SYDVKM. V lost 5 bases and J lost 2, with 12 bases in between. The CDR3, as DNA: TGTGCCAGCAGTCCGGACCTGATAAACACTGAAGCTTTCTTT. Residues: CASSPDLINTEAFF.

The rearrangement uses TRBV3-1 and TRBJ2-6, with a possible D match to TRBD1 (6 bases). The CDR3 has 15 residues. CDR1 and CDR2 (germline): LGHDT, YNNKEL (reference sequence). Trimming left V 4 bases short and J 2 bases short, with 9 bases between. Here the CDR3 reads CASSRGLTGANVLTF. CDR3 coding DNA: TGTGCCAGCAGCCGGGGGCTAACTGGGGCCAACGTCCTGACTTTC. Together with reference TRBV3-1 and TRBJ2-6, the CDR3 gives the full variable domain: DTAVSQTPKYLVTQMGNDKSIKCEQNLGHDTMYWYKQDSKKFLKIMFSYNNKELIINETVPNRFSPKSPDKAHLNLHINSLELGDSAVYFCASSRGLTGANVLTFGAGSRLTVL.

This clonotype was counted many times. The chain combines TRBV27 with TRBJ2-2, with D possibly TRBD2 on 6 matching bases. V shed 4 bases and J shed 5 bases, with 14 bases lying between them. Germline lookup yields CDR1 MNHEY and CDR2 SMNVEV (reference sequence). The CDR3 has 15 amino acids. The CDR3 reads CASSSLAETTGELFF. Here the CDR3 DNA reads TGTGCCAGCAGTTCATTAGCGGAAACTACCGGGGAGCTGTTTTTT.

This clonotype was found many times. CDR3 DNA: TGTGCCAGCAGCTTAGTATCGGGGGTCAACACCGGGGAGCTGTTTTTT. Translating gives CASSLVSGVNTGELFF. This sequence joins TRBV7-9 and TRBJ2-2, with a weak D call TRBD2 (6 bases). Germline assignment: CDR1 SEHNR and CDR2 FQNEAQ (reference sequence). This CDR3 contains 16 residues. Deletions cut 1 base from V and 2 bases from J, with 11 bases between.

The J gene is TRBJ1-3, the V gene TRBV29-1; D call uncertain. The germline V and J ends were trimmed by 0 bases and 0 bases, with 9 bases remaining between them. From germline, CDR1 is SQVTM and CDR2 ANQGSEA. There are 15 residues in the CDR3. The chain's CDR3 is CSVEEIPSSGNTIYF. In DNA form, the CDR3 reads TGCAGCGTTGAAGAAATTCCCAGCTCTGGAAACACCATATATTTT. The full variable domain, rest sourced from reference TRBV29-1 and TRBJ1-3, is SAVISQKPSRDICQRGTSLTIQCQVDSQVTMMFWYRQQPGQSLTLIATANQGSEATYESGFVIDKFPISRPNLTFSTLTVSNMSPEDSSIYLCSVEEIPSSGNTIYFGEGSWLTVV.

This chain connects TRBV20-1 to TRBJ1-5; no clear D gene. This CDR3 has 14 residues. Trimming left V 4 bases short and J 6 bases short, with 16 bases between. Germline-derived CDR1 and CDR2 are DFQATT and SNEGSKA (reference sequence). The CDR3 reads CSANSRVAGQPQHF. CDR3 sequence (DNA): TGCAGTGCTAACTCGCGGGTGGCGGGTCAGCCCCAGCATTTT.

This clonotype was seen only a few times. The chain carries TRBV11-2 and TRBJ1-5, with a tentative D call TRBD1 (5 bases). Germline values: CDR1 SGHAT, CDR2 FQNNGV. There are 12 residues in the CDR3. The germline V and J ends were trimmed by 3 bases and 9 bases, with 9 bases remaining between them. The DNA of the CDR3 is TGTGCCAGCAGCTTGGGGGGAGGGCCCCAGCATTTT. Its translation is CASSLGGGPQHF.

This clonotype was detected only a few times. CDR3 sequence (DNA): TGTGCCAGCTCTCGGGACATCAACTACGAGCAGTACTTC. This sequence encodes CASSRDINYEQYF. V usage is TRBV18 and J usage is TRBJ2-7, with D possibly TRBD1 on 6 matching bases. Germline CDR1 and CDR2: KGHSH and LQKENI. The CDR3 is 13 amino acids. V lost 6 bases and J 3 bases, leaving 12 bases between the germline ends. The whole variable domain, filled in from reference TRBV18 and TRBJ2-7, reads NAGVMQNPRHLVRRRGQEARLRCSPMKGHSHVYWYRQLPEEGLKFMVYLQKENIIDESGMPKERFSAEFPKEGPSILRIQQVVRGDSAAYFCASSRDINYEQYFGPGTRLTVT.

Only a few counts were recorded for this clonotype. J is TRBJ1-3 and V is TRBV24-1, with D uncertain. Trimming took 4 bases from V and 0 from J, leaving 6 bases between them. This CDR3 comprises 14 residues. The germline V gene encodes CDR1 KGHDR and CDR2 SFDVKD. The CDR3 DNA follows: TGTGCCACCAGTGACCGACACTCTGGAAACACCATATATTTT. Protein: CATSDRHSGNTIYF.

The chain has TRBV11-1 and TRBJ2-1; D unclear. V was clipped by 5 bases and J by 1 base, with 12 bases between them. The germline V gene has CDR1 SGHAT and CDR2 FQDESV (reference sequence). The CDR3 sequence is 15 residues long. In nucleotides, the CDR3 is TGTGCCAGCAGCCCTCGCGCTCCATCCTACAATGAGCAGTTCTTC. Translation gives CASSPRAPSYNEQFF.

In its sample, this clonotype was seen many times. The chain joins TRBV12-3 or TRBV12-4 to TRBJ2-7; no definite D call. V was pared by 0 bases and J by 2 bases, with 11 bases between. The CDR3 sequence is 15 residues long. This CDR3 reads CASSLALSRTYEQYF. CDR3 nucleotide sequence: TGTGCCAGCAGTTTAGCGCTGAGCAGAACCTACGAGCAGTACTTC.

The chain carries TRBV6-1 and TRBJ2-7, with TRBD2 identical over 12 bases. V dropped 6 bases and J dropped 4; count of bases not matched to a gene: 7. CDR1 is MNHNS and CDR2 is SASEGT in the germline V gene. This CDR3 is 15 amino acids long. In DNA form, the CDR3 reads TGTGCCAGCAGCTCCCCCACTAGCGGGGGGTACGAGCAGTACTTC. Protein: CASSSPTSGGYEQYF.

There are many counts of this clonotype. The chain combines TRBV28 with TRBJ1-6, with no clear D. The CDR3 runs to 17 residues. Germline V gene sequence: CDR1 MDHEN, CDR2 SYDVKM. V was pared by 6 bases and J by 8 bases, with 23 bases between. The CDR3 protein is CASSPTLYRVVDSPLHF. The CDR3 DNA reads as TGTGCCAGCAGCCCCACGCTTTATCGGGTGGTCGATTCACCCCTCCACTTT. Drawing the rest from reference TRBV28 and TRBJ1-6, the complete variable domain is DVKVTQSSRYLVKRTGEKVFLECVQDMDHENMFWYRQDPGLGLRLIYFSYDVKMKEKGDIPEGYSVSREKKERFSLILESASTNQTSMYLCASSPTLYRVVDSPLHFGNGTRLTVT.

The chain has TRBV9 and TRBJ2-7, with 8 positions matching TRBD2. The CDR3 loop spans 14 amino acids. V dropped 4 bases and J dropped 7; count of bases not matched to a gene: 10. CDR1 SGDLS and CDR2 YYNGEE come from the germline V gene. The CDR3 here is CASSPGGRGGEQYF. In DNA, the CDR3 is TGTGCCAGCAGCCCCGGGGGCCGGGGGGGAGAGCAGTACTTC. The whole variable domain, remainder taken from reference TRBV9 and TRBJ2-7, is DSGVTQTPKHLITATGQRVTLRCSPRSGDLSVYWYQQSLDQGLQFLIQYYNGEERAKGNILERFSAQQFPDLHSELNLSSLELGDSALYFCASSPGGRGGEQYFGPGTRLTVT.

This chain joins TRBV20-1 and TRBJ2-3, with TRBD2 as a possible D gene (5 bases). Trimming cost V 0 bases and J 7 bases, with 11 bases left between them. The germline V gene has CDR1 DFQATT and CDR2 SNEGSKA (reference sequence). The CDR3 runs to 13 residues. CDR3 in amino acids: CSARDSSGNTQYF. DNA of the CDR3: TGCAGTGCTAGAGATTCCTCGGGGAATACGCAGTATTTT.

This clonotype has just one count. The chain links TRBV28 to TRBJ2-7; the match to TRBD1 covers 9 bases. Germline CDR1 reads MDHEN; CDR2 reads SYDVKM. The CDR3 length is 14 residues. V shed 6 bases, J shed 4 bases, and the junction held 7 bases outside the gene matches. The CDR3 DNA reads as TGTGCCAGCAGCCCCGACAGGGGGAAATACGAGCAGTACTTC. This encodes CASSPDRGKYEQYF. The full variable domain, completed using reference TRBV28 and TRBJ2-7, is DVKVTQSSRYLVKRTGEKVFLECVQDMDHENMFWYRQDPGLGLRLIYFSYDVKMKEKGDIPEGYSVSREKKERFSLILESASTNQTSMYLCASSPDRGKYEQYFGPGTRLTVT.

This clonotype has only a few counts. This sequence joins TRBV13 and TRBJ1-4; 9 bases map to TRBD1. V shed 4 bases, J shed 10 bases, and the junction held 7 bases outside the gene matches. The CDR3 covers 14 residues. Germline CDR1 is PRHDT and CDR2 is FYEKMQ (reference sequence). CDR3 bases: TGTGCCAGCAGCTCGACAGGGGGTGTTACAAAACTGTTTTTT. Translation: CASSSTGGVTKLFF.